This T cell receptor (beta chain) was recorded in a study of cytomegalovirus exposure and HLA in healthy donors. Germline trimming cut 5 bases from V and 0 bases from J; bases unmatched to any gene: 5. The CDR3 has 14 amino acids. Germline V lookup: CDR1 SQVTM, CDR2 ANQGSEA. Study findings and constraints: Many donors carried some public TCRs, although rarity characterized most TCR sequences.

Primers for the PCR totalled 60 Vbeta and 13 Jbeta. TCRdb keeps only in-frame clones here, not all; method: immunoSEQ multiplex PCR. The top ten clones hold around an eighth of a sample with around 150,000 clones, 80% of them seen once. Regarding this clone: The antigen remains unidentified.

The TCR was taken from a middle-aged woman in good health and CMV-seronegative. The chain employs TRBV29-1 and TRBJ2-7, with 9 bases matching TRBD1. Sequenced: PBMCs. In DNA form, the CDR3 reads TGCAGCGTTCGTGAGACAGGGGGCTCCTACGAGCAGTACTTC. Translating gives CSVRETGGSYEQYF.